What follows are 10 T cell receptor beta chains derived from one specimen sequenced in a study of T-cell memory formation after mild COVID-19. TCRdb re-called the 5' RACE reads through MiXCR, storing one row per CDR3 protein. This sample has over 130,000 distinct CDR3 sequences; more than 13% occur once, and the top ten carry about 30%. Sequencing input: PBMCs or a T cell subset sorted from them (not recorded which). The receptors here all came from an adult woman who had mild COVID-19 (a few samples of this study predate the infection). Cell type and time point are not known.

The genes are TRBV5-1 and TRBJ2-6, with 8 nucleotides matching TRBD1. The CDR3 totals 15 residues. With 0 bases clipped from V and 10 bases from J, the junction kept 6 bases outside the gene matches. Germline-derived CDR1 and CDR2 are SGHRS and YFSETQ. Written as DNA, the CDR3 is TGCGCCAGCAGCTTGGGCAGGGGGCTTCCGAACGTCCTGACTTTC. This codes for CASSLGRGLPNVLTF. The complete variable domain, with remaining parts taken from reference TRBV5-1 and TRBJ2-6, reads KAGVTQTPRYLIKTRGQQVTLSCSPISGHRSVSWYQQTPGQGLQFLFEYFSETQRNKGNFPGRFSGRQFSNSRSEMNVSTLELGDSALYLCASSLGRGLPNVLTFGAGSRLTVL.

The chain recombines TRBV7-9 with TRBJ1-1, with TRBD1 matching 8 bases. Germline V gene sequence: CDR1 SEHNR, CDR2 FQNEAQ (reference sequence). The trim removed 5 bases at V and 5 bases at J, leaving 19 bases unmatched. The CDR3 runs to 18 residues. This CDR3 is CASSLHSPPGTGGTEAFF. The CDR3 DNA reads as TGTGCCAGCAGCCTACACTCTCCGCCCGGGACAGGTGGGACTGAAGCTTTCTTT.

The V gene is TRBV5-6, the J gene TRBJ2-7; 9 nucleotides align to TRBD1. Germline assignment: CDR1 SGHDT and CDR2 YYEEEE. The CDR3 consists of 14 residues. Unmatched junction bases numbered 3, after V lost 2 bases and J lost 3 bases. The CDR3 here is CASSLWDRVYEQYF. The CDR3, as DNA: TGTGCCAGCAGCTTATGGGACAGGGTCTACGAGCAGTACTTC.

This clonotype has a handful of counts. This sequence joins TRBV12-3 or TRBV12-4 and TRBJ1-2; D is perhaps TRBD1 (5 bases). Trimming left V 3 bases short and J 4 bases short, with 12 bases between. The CDR3 totals 14 residues. As DNA, the CDR3 is TGTGCCAGCAGTTTGTGGGGGAGCGGCTATGGCTACACCTTC. Its translation is CASSLWGSGYGYTF.

By its share, this clonotype is large (0.1 to 1%). The chain combines TRBV10-3 with TRBJ2-6; no clear D. Germline V gene sequence: CDR1 ENHRY, CDR2 SYGVKD. CDR3 size: 17 residues. V lost 0 bases and J lost 11, with 20 bases in between. This CDR3 reads CAISESKSPGPSDVLTF. Here the CDR3 DNA reads TGTGCCATCAGTGAGTCGAAGTCGCCAGGCCCCTCGGACGTCCTGACTTTC.

This clonotype was counted a few times. The rearrangement uses TRBV9 and TRBJ1-1, with unresolved D. The CDR3 length is 15 residues. Germline lookup yields CDR1 SGDLS and CDR2 YYNGEE. The V and J ends lost 8 bases and 4 bases respectively, with 21 bases between them. This CDR3 is CASSETGEVSTEAFF. The CDR3 nucleotides read TGTGCCAGTTCGGAGACTGGGGAGGTTTCCACTGAAGCTTTCTTT. Complete variable domain (other parts from reference TRBV9 and TRBJ1-1): DSGVTQTPKHLITATGQRVTLRCSPRSGDLSVYWYQQSLDQGLQFLIQYYNGEERAKGNILERFSAQQFPDLHSELNLSSLELGDSALYFCASSETGEVSTEAFFGQGTRLTVV.

J is TRBJ2-7 and V is TRBV13; unclear D gene. Trimming stripped 0 bases from V and 1 base from J, with 10 bases between. Germline V CDR1 and CDR2: PRHDT, FYEKMQ (reference sequence). The CDR3 contains 15 residues. CDR3 protein: CASSLGSLPSYEQYF. The CDR3 DNA follows: TGTGCCAGCAGCTTAGGCTCCCTTCCATCCTACGAGCAGTACTTC.

This clonotype was counted a few times. The chain recombines TRBV20-1 with TRBJ2-7; D may be TRBD1 (6 bases). The CDR3 has 13 residues. Germline CDR1 reads DFQATT; CDR2 reads SNEGSKA (reference sequence). V was pared by 5 bases and J by 2 bases, with 13 bases between. The CDR3 loop reads CSARTGSPYEQYF. CDR3 sequence (DNA): TGCAGTGCTCGAACAGGGTCCCCCTACGAGCAGTACTTC.

This clonotype was counted a few times. The chain combines TRBV19 with TRBJ2-1; D gene uncertain. The CDR3 runs 16 residues. Germline assignment: CDR1 LNHDA and CDR2 SQIVND (reference sequence). The ends were cut back, 6 bases at V and 9 bases at J, with 24 bases in the middle. The CDR3 coding sequence is TGTGCCAGTAGCGCCGAAGGTAGAGCACAAAGTGGTGAGCAGTTCTTC. Amino acid sequence: CASSAEGRAQSGEQFF.

The genes are TRBV7-6 and TRBJ1-3; no firm D call. The CDR3 spans 13 residues. Germline V gives CDR1 SGHVS, CDR2 FNYEAQ. V shed 5 bases and J shed 2 bases, with 7 bases lying between them. CDR3 sequence: CASSLSTGNTIYF. CDR3 DNA: TGTGCCAGCAGCCTCTCAACTGGAAACACCATATATTTT.